What follows are 29 T cell receptor beta chains derived from one specimen sequenced in a study of blood T cell repertoires in COVID-19 (dated by TCRdb to the early 2020s). Libraries were constructed by the immunoSEQ multiplex PCR assay. Sourced from immuneACCESS, this table was stored by TCRdb with only in-frame sequences that have V and J called. A share of the clones is absent; for the studies checked, an unresolved V gene accounts for under half, and the remainder has no known explanation. The sample profile shows roughly 180,000 clones; approximately 86% of them were found once. Clones ranked in the top ten supply approximately 1.3% of the sample. Sequenced material: peripheral blood. All receptors derive from a man between 60 and 75 years old who had recovered from COVID-19.

This clone came up once. The V call is TRBV11-3, the J call TRBJ1-1; D possibly corresponds to TRBD1 (5 bases). In germline, CDR1 is SGHNT, CDR2 YENEEA. V lost 3 bases, J lost 4 bases, and 12 bases lay in between. This CDR3 comprises 14 residues. The CDR3 loop is CASSLGLESTEAFF. DNA for the CDR3: TGTGCCAGCAGCTTGGGGCTCGAAAGCACTGAAGCTTTCTTT.

The J gene is TRBJ2-3, the V gene TRBV2, with D perhaps matching TRBD2 (6 bases). The germline CDR1 and CDR2 sequences are SNHLY and FYNNEI. The CDR3 is 16 amino acids. Trimming removed 8 bases at V and 1 base at J, with 19 bases between. CDR3 amino acids: CASVWVGGSGTDTQYF. The CDR3 nucleotides are TGTGCCAGCGTGTGGGTCGGGGGTTCAGGCACAGATACGCAGTATTTT.

This chain connects TRBV28 to TRBJ2-7; 15 bases align to TRBD2. From germline, CDR1 is MDHEN and CDR2 SYDVKM. The junction had 7 bases not matched to a gene; V was cut back by 6 bases and J by 1 base. This CDR3 comprises 17 residues. The CDR3 region has the DNA TGTGCCAGCAGCCCTCCGGGACTAGCGGGGGGATCCTACGAGCAGTACTTC. Translated: CASSPPGLAGGSYEQYF.

This chain uses TRBV28 with TRBJ2-7, with TRBD2 identical over 7 bases. The length of the CDR3 is 16 residues. Germline values: CDR1 MDHEN, CDR2 SYDVKM. J gave up 1 base and V 3 bases, and 9 bases lay outside the gene matches. The CDR3 here is CASSFRGRASSYEQYF. The DNA for the CDR3 is TGTGCCAGCAGTTTCCGAGGGAGGGCTTCATCCTACGAGCAGTACTTC. Together with reference TRBV28 and TRBJ2-7, the CDR3 gives the full variable domain: DVKVTQSSRYLVKRTGEKVFLECVQDMDHENMFWYRQDPGLGLRLIYFSYDVKMKEKGDIPEGYSVSREKKERFSLILESASTNQTSMYLCASSFRGRASSYEQYFGPGTRLTVT.

J is TRBJ2-2 and V is TRBV7-3, with a tentative D call TRBD2 (6 bases). V was shortened by 4 bases and J by 3 bases, with 12 bases between the two germline ends. The CDR3 spans 15 residues. Germline V gene data show CDR1 as SGHTA and CDR2 as FQGTGA. The CDR3: CASSYGTQYTGELFF. DNA of the CDR3: TGTGCCAGCAGCTACGGGACTCAGTACACCGGGGAGCTGTTTTTT.

The gene calls are TRBV12-5 and TRBJ2-3, with 7 bases aligning to TRBD1. The CDR3 runs 14 residues. The V gene end was trimmed by 10 bases and the J gene end by 3 bases; junction bases not matched to a gene: 10. CDR1 and CDR2 (germline): LGHNT, FRNRAP. CDR3 amino acids: CATTPPTGTDTQYF. DNA for the CDR3: TGTGCTACTACTCCCCCGACAGGGACAGATACGCAGTATTTT.

V usage is TRBV11-2 and J usage is TRBJ2-3, with D tentatively TRBD2 (6 bases). The ends were cut back, 2 bases at V and 2 bases at J, with 11 bases in the middle. The CDR3 has 15 residues. Germline assignment: CDR1 SGHAT and CDR2 FQNNGV. For the CDR3, the DNA is TGTGCCAGCAGCTTAACGGGACTTAACACAGATACGCAGTATTTT. Amino acids: CASSLTGLNTDTQYF.

This chain uses TRBV10-3 with TRBJ2-7, with TRBD1 matching over 9 bases. This CDR3 is 15 amino acids long. The V and J ends lost 4 bases and 4 bases, in that order; junction bases with no gene match: 8. Per the germline V gene, CDR1 is ENHRY and CDR2 is SYGVKD. The CDR3 DNA sequence: TGTGCCATCAGTGGCACCCCGACAGGGGGATACGAGCAGTACTTC. Amino acids: CAISGTPTGGYEQYF.

There are a few counts of this clone. The chain recombines TRBV19 with TRBJ1-2, with D perhaps matching TRBD1 (6 bases). Between the trimmed V and J ends, which lost 9 bases and 8 bases, there was a span of 22 bases. Germline CDR1 LNHDA, CDR2 SQIVND (reference sequence). This CDR3 has 14 amino acids. The CDR3 is CASRAGGPVQGYTF. The DNA for the CDR3 is TGTGCCAGCCGGGCCGGGGGGCCAGTTCAAGGCTACACCTTC.

The chain has TRBV2 and TRBJ1-2; 9 bases are a match to TRBD1. V shed 5 bases, J shed 4 bases, and the junction held 5 bases outside the gene matches. The CDR3 runs to 14 residues. Germline assignment: CDR1 SNHLY and CDR2 FYNNEI. The CDR3 DNA sequence: TGTGCCAGCAGTCCGGACAGGGGACCCTATGGCTACACCTTC. It translates to CASSPDRGPYGYTF.

The rearrangement links TRBV4-1 to TRBJ2-5; 10 nucleotides match TRBD1. Looked up from germline, CDR1 is MGHRA and CDR2 is YSYEKL. With 2 bases clipped from V and 4 bases from J, the junction kept 13 bases outside the gene matches. This CDR3 spans 18 amino acids. CDR3 loop: CASSQPGQGKVKGETQYF. DNA of the CDR3: TGCGCCAGCAGCCAACCGGGACAGGGGAAGGTCAAAGGAGAGACCCAGTACTTC.

The rearrangement joins TRBV7-3 to TRBJ2-3, with 8 bases lining up with TRBD2. The CDR3 is made up of 15 amino acids. In germline, CDR1 is SGHTA, CDR2 FQGTGA. With 5 bases clipped from V and 2 bases from J, the junction kept 6 bases outside the gene matches. The DNA of the CDR3 is TGTGCCAGCAGCCGGGGGGGCCTGATCACAGATACGCAGTATTTT. Translation: CASSRGGLITDTQYF.

This rearrangement joins TRBV7-6 to TRBJ2-1; D call uncertain. V lost 5 bases to trimming and J lost 5 bases, with 10 bases between them. This CDR3 has 13 residues. Germline CDR1 reads SGHVS; CDR2 reads FNYEAQ. CDR3: CASSVSWDNEQFF. DNA of the CDR3: TGTGCCAGCAGCGTTAGCTGGGACAATGAGCAGTTCTTC.

The count of this clone is one. This chain uses TRBV19 with TRBJ2-7, with TRBD1 identical over 9 bases. V lost 5 bases and J lost 3; bases outside the gene matches: 8. The CDR3 spans 15 residues. Germline V CDR1 and CDR2: LNHDA, SQIVND (reference sequence). The CDR3 DNA reads TGTGCCAGTAGTGTCACCGGGACAGGGAACTACGAGCAGTACTTC. Its translation: CASSVTGTGNYEQYF.

V is TRBV29-1 and J is TRBJ1-2, with 8 bases fitting TRBD1. The CDR3 loop spans 15 amino acids. Per the germline V gene, CDR1 is SQVTM and CDR2 is ANQGSEA. Trimming cost V 5 bases and J 2 bases; bases outside gene matches: 10. CDR3 sequence reads: CSVTRPGGYNYGYTF. The CDR3 DNA reads TGCAGCGTTACCCGACCAGGGGGCTACAACTATGGCTACACCTTC.

The J gene is TRBJ1-5, the V gene TRBV10-3; 9 nucleotides match TRBD1. CDR1 is ENHRY and CDR2 is SYGVKD in the germline V gene. V dropped 10 bases and J dropped 0; count of bases not matched to a gene: 7. The CDR3 contains 15 residues. The CDR3 nucleotides are TGTGCCACCGGACAGGGGATCGGTAGCAATCAGCCCCAGCATTTT. It is translated as CATGQGIGSNQPQHF.

J is TRBJ2-2 and V is TRBV4-3; possibly TRBD2 for D (6 bases). Germline V gene sequence: CDR1 LGHNA, CDR2 YSLEER. V shed 8 bases and J shed 4 bases, with 14 bases lying between them. The CDR3 is 14 amino acids. CDR3 bases: TGCGCCAGCCGAGGGGCGGGAAGCACCGGGGAGCTGTTTTTT. The encoded protein is CASRGAGSTGELFF.

This clone was seen once. The chain carries TRBV24-1 and TRBJ2-1, with D possibly matching TRBD1 (5 bases). The CDR3 loop spans 12 amino acids. The V and J ends lost 3 bases and 14 bases respectively, with 13 bases between them. Germline loops: CDR1 KGHDR, CDR2 SFDVKD. This CDR3 is CATSDMTDAKFF. In DNA, the CDR3 is TGTGCCACCAGTGATATGACAGACGCCAAGTTCTTC.

The chain links TRBV3-1 (or the pseudogene TRBV3-2) to TRBJ2-1, with TRBD2 matching over 13 bases. From germline, CDR1 is LGHDT and CDR2 YNNKEL (reference sequence). V gave up 4 bases and J gave up 6 bases; unmatched junction bases: 9. This CDR3 is 17 amino acids long. The CDR3 nucleotides are TGTGCCAGCAGCCTCTCCTCCGGGACTAGCGGGGCCAATGAGCAGTTCTTC. Translated, it gives CASSLSSGTSGANEQFF.

This rearrangement joins TRBV5-1 to TRBJ1-2, with 7 bases matching TRBD1. This CDR3 region has 16 residues. V lost 4 bases, J lost 4 bases, and 13 bases stayed unmatched. Germline V gene lookup returns CDR1 SGHRS and CDR2 YFSETQ. The CDR3 nucleotides read TGCGCCAGCAGCCAGGGCGAGGGGGCTGGGGGCTATGGCTACACCTTC. This codes for CASSQGEGAGGYGYTF.

This rearrangement joins TRBV29-1 to TRBJ1-2, with D maybe TRBD1 (5 bases). Germline CDR1 SQVTM, CDR2 ANQGSEA. V gave up 0 bases and J gave up 8 bases, with 13 bases separating them. The CDR3 is 13 residues long. The CDR3 loop reads CSVEDSGPGGYTF. The DNA for the CDR3 is TGCAGCGTTGAAGATTCAGGGCCTGGGGGCTACACCTTC.

CDR3 protein: CASSEIGDRGTAGYTF. CDR3 bases: TGTGCCAGCAGTGAAATAGGGGACAGGGGCACGGCGGGCTACACCTTC. This chain connects TRBV25-1 to TRBJ1-2, with 10 bases lining up with TRBD1. Germline V gene lookup returns CDR1 MGHDK and CDR2 SYGVNS. The CDR3 is made up of 16 amino acids. The V segment lost 2 bases and the J segment 8 bases; nucleotides outside the gene matches: 11.

The CDR3: CASSYSKTSGAQYF. Here the CDR3 DNA reads TGTGCCAGCAGTTACTCGAAGACTAGCGGGGCTCAGTACTTC. This chain uses TRBV6-5 with TRBJ2-5; TRBD2 agrees at 11 bases. The junction had 5 bases not matched to a gene; V was cut back by 0 bases and J by 11 bases. CDR3 size: 14 residues. Germline values: CDR1 MNHEY, CDR2 SVGAGI.

This clone was counted only a few times. The rearrangement joins TRBV5-1 to TRBJ2-2, with TRBD1 matching 8 bases. The V gene end was trimmed by 2 bases and the J gene end by 5 bases; junction bases not matched to a gene: 5. The germline V gene has CDR1 SGHRS and CDR2 YFSETQ. The CDR3 sequence is 15 residues long. The DNA of the CDR3 is TGCGCCAGCAGCTTCCTCGGACAGGGAACCGGGGAGCTGTTTTTT. As protein: CASSFLGQGTGELFF. The full variable domain, in which reference TRBV5-1 and TRBJ2-2 provide the parts outside the CDR3, is KAGVTQTPRYLIKTRGQQVTLSCSPISGHRSVSWYQQTPGQGLQFLFEYFSETQRNKGNFPGRFSGRQFSNSRSEMNVSTLELGDSALYLCASSFLGQGTGELFFGEGSRLTVL.

This clone has only a few counts. The chain carries TRBV24-1 and TRBJ1-2; 10 bases fit TRBD1. Trimming took 5 bases from V and 7 from J; bases not matched to a gene: 6. From germline, CDR1 is KGHDR and CDR2 SFDVKD. The CDR3 length is 14 residues. CDR3 DNA sequence: TGTGCCACCAGTGCTACCGGGACAGGGGTTGGCTACACCTTC. Encoded protein: CATSATGTGVGYTF.

The chain has TRBV7-2 and TRBJ2-7, with TRBD2 matching over 7 bases. V shed 6 bases and J 4 bases; nucleotides not matched to a gene: 6. CDR3 length equals 13 residues. Germline V gives CDR1 SGHTA, CDR2 FQGNSA. In DNA, the CDR3 is TGTGCCAGCAGTCCGGGGGGAGGGTACGAGCAGTACTTC. This codes for CASSPGGGYEQYF.

Only a few counts were recorded for this clone. The chain employs TRBV2 and TRBJ1-1; TRBD1 matches 8 bases. CDR1 and CDR2 (germline): SNHLY, FYNNEI. The V and J ends lost 11 bases and 0 bases, in that order; junction bases with no gene match: 5. The CDR3 sequence is 13 residues long. This CDR3 reads CAGNRGMNTEAFF. The CDR3 DNA sequence: TGTGCCGGGAACAGGGGGATGAACACTGAAGCTTTCTTT.

The rearrangement joins TRBV19 to TRBJ2-5; D not resolved. V was cut by 2 bases and J by 1 base, with 11 bases left in between. Germline loops: CDR1 LNHDA, CDR2 SQIVND (reference sequence). The CDR3 has 15 amino acids. The CDR3: CASSIFFGIQETQYF. CDR3 nucleotides: TGTGCCAGTAGTATATTTTTCGGTATCCAAGAGACCCAGTACTTC.

This rearrangement joins TRBV7-9 to TRBJ1-4, with D perhaps matching TRBD1 (5 bases). The CDR3 totals 18 residues. The germline V gene encodes CDR1 SEHNR and CDR2 FQNEAQ (reference sequence). Trimming stripped 5 bases from V and 4 bases from J, with 23 bases between. CDR3 DNA sequence: TGTGCCAGCAGCCCCCGCCGGGGGAAGGGGTCGGGTAATGAAAAACTGTTTTTT. This translates into CASSPRRGKGSGNEKLFF.